Here is one TCR beta chain with its context. The antigen remains undetermined. Profiled with immunoSEQ multiplex PCR; TCRdb holds only in-frame clones, not every one. The data hold under 5,500 clones, with around 87% observed a single time. Sorted regulatory T cells were CD4-positive, CD25-high and CD127-low or negative. The entry originates in a study of B cell selection in AIRE deficiency. Study-wide points: Shared Treg sequences had shorter CDR3s, biased toward rearrangements with few non-templated insertions. Tconv and Treg cells from AIRE-deficient patients resembled healthy donors in TCRBV usage, CDR3 length and diversity.

The V gene end was trimmed by 5 bases and the J gene end by 6 bases; junction bases not matched to a gene: 7. Germline V gene lookup returns CDR1 LNHDA and CDR2 SQIVND (reference sequence). This CDR3 spans 14 amino acids. Sample: Tregs sorted from PBMCs. The chain is built from TRBV19 and TRBJ2-7; TRBD1 matches at 10 bases. The receptor's source is a human donor with AIRE deficiency. The CDR3 DNA follows: TGTGCCAGTAGTCCCTGGGACAGGGGAGGCGAGCAGTACTTC. The encoded protein is CASSPWDRGGEQYF.